The rows below give T cell receptor beta chains drawn from one sample of a study of blood T cell repertoires in COVID-19. Some clones are missing from TCRdb's copy, which holds only in-frame ones; the method was immunoSEQ multiplex PCR. The repertoire holds about 210,000 clones, 75% to 90% seen once, with about 5% in the top ten. The specimen sequenced was peripheral blood. These TCRs come from a woman aged 40 to 50 with acute or convalescent COVID-19. The CDR3 runs from the conserved cysteine through the conserved F or W. D genes are given only for firm matches. Clone size is stated in some rows and not others, as once, few, many or a class when expanded.

v_gene	j_gene	abundance	d_gene	CDR3nt	CDR3aa
TRBV30	TRBJ1-1	-	TRBD1	TGTGCCTGGGACAGGGTGAACACTGAAGCTTTCTTT	CAWDRVNTEAFF
TRBV6-5	TRBJ2-1	-	-	TGTGCCAGCGGGCAAAATGAGCAGTTCTTC	CASGQNEQFF
TRBV6-5	TRBJ1-2	-	-	TGTGCCAGCAGTTACTCTTCGGGACTCTATGGCTACACCTTC	CASSYSSGLYGYTF
TRBV4-2	TRBJ2-3	few	TRBD2	TGTGCCAGCAGGGGACTAGCTGGCCCAGATACGCAGTATTTT	CASRGLAGPDTQYF
TRBV7-9	TRBJ1-2	-	-	TGTGCCAGCAGCACAAGAGGAGGGAGTCCGGCTAACTATGGCTACACCTTC	CASSTRGGSPANYGYTF
TRBV4-1	TRBJ1-5	-	-	TGCGCCAGCAGCCAAGAGCCCCCACAGAATAGCAATCAGCCCCAGCATTTT	CASSQEPPQNSNQPQHF
TRBV12-3/TRBV12-4	TRBJ1-2	-	-	TGTGCCAGCAGTTCTTTCTTAGGCTACACCTTC	CASSSFLGYTF
TRBV27	TRBJ1-2	once	-	TGTGCCAGCAGTTTATATTTTGGGACTGAATCTTATGGCTACACCTTC	CASSLYFGTESYGYTF
TRBV2	TRBJ2-2	once	-	TGTGCCGGGGGTGGAGGGACCGGGGAGCTGTTTTTT	CAGGGGTGELFF
TRBV10-1	TRBJ1-1	-	TRBD1	TGCGCCAGCAGGCCCGACAGGGGGCGACGACGAGAAGACCAGAACACTGAAGCTTTCTTT	CASRPDRGRRREDQNTEAFF
TRBV30	TRBJ2-6	once	TRBD1	TGTGCCTGGAGTGTAATATGGGACAGGGTTTCCTCTGGGGCCAACGTCCTGACTTTC	CAWSVIWDRVSSGANVLTF
TRBV9	TRBJ1-1	-	TRBD1	TGTGCCAGCAGCGGAACAGGGGGTAGCACTGAAGCTTTCTTT	CASSGTGGSTEAFF
TRBV12-3/TRBV12-4	TRBJ2-1	-	-	TGTGCCAGCAGTTTGAGCAGGGGCGAGCAGTTCTTC	CASSLSRGEQFF
TRBV9	TRBJ2-1	-	TRBD2	TGTGCCAGCGGGACTAGCGGGGGTTACAATGAGCAGTTCTTC	CASGTSGGYNEQFF
TRBV5-8	TRBJ2-3	-	TRBD2	TGTGCCAGCAGCCGGGGGGGGAGCACAGATACGCAGTATTTT	CASSRGGSTDTQYF
TRBV11-2	TRBJ1-2	-	-	TGTGCCAGCAGCAGAGGTAGTGTTCGGGATTATGGCTACACCTTC	CASSRGSVRDYGYTF
TRBV4-2	TRBJ2-5	-	TRBD2	TGTGCCAGCAGCCCCTCTAGCGGGGAAAAAGAGACCCAGTACTTC	CASSPSSGEKETQYF
TRBV24-1	TRBJ1-2	-	-	TGTGCCACCAGTGAGGGAGGCTATGGCTACACCTTC	CATSEGGYGYTF
TRBV24-1	TRBJ2-1	-	-	TGTGCCACCAGTGACATCAGGGTAAGCTCCTACAATGAGCAGTTCTTC	CATSDIRVSSYNEQFF
TRBV5-6	TRBJ2-6	once	TRBD1	TGTGCCAGCAGCTTGGCCAGGGGGCCTGGGGCCAACGTCCTGACTTTC	CASSLARGPGANVLTF
TRBV2	TRBJ2-3	-	TRBD2	TGTGCCAGCAGATCCGGACTAGCGGCAGATACGCAGTATTTT	CASRSGLAADTQYF
TRBV6-6	TRBJ1-3	-	TRBD1	TGTGCCAGCAGTCAACGGGGACAGGGGGAAACATATGGAAACACCATATATTTT	CASSQRGQGETYGNTIYF
TRBV5-1	TRBJ2-3	-	-	TGCGCCAGCAGCTTGAACGGCGGATACACAGATACGCAGTATTTT	CASSLNGGYTDTQYF
TRBV7-2	TRBJ1-1	-	TRBD1	TGTGCCAGCAGCTTGACAGGGGTGGTAACTGAAGCTTTCTTT	CASSLTGVVTEAFF
TRBV3-1/TRBV3-2	TRBJ2-2	-	-	TGTGCCAGCAGCCTGGGACTGGGGGCCGGGGAGCTGTTTTTT	CASSLGLGAGELFF
TRBV19	TRBJ1-3	-	TRBD1	TGTGCCAGTAGTATTGGGACAGGAATTGGAAACACCATATATTTT	CASSIGTGIGNTIYF
TRBV7-8	TRBJ1-4	-	-	TGTGCCAGCAGCTTTCTCAGTACTAATGAAAAACTGTTTTTT	CASSFLSTNEKLFF
TRBV11-2	TRBJ1-2	-	TRBD1	TGTGCCAGCAGCTTAGCGTACAGGGGTTCTAAAGTCAACTATGGCTACACCTTC	CASSLAYRGSKVNYGYTF
TRBV10-3	TRBJ1-1	-	-	TGTGCCATCAGTGAGCCAGGGGTAGTCACTGAAGCTTTCTTT	CAISEPGVVTEAFF
TRBV7-3	TRBJ2-3	-	TRBD1	TGTGCCAGCAGCTCGGGACAGGGGGTCACAGATACGCAGTATTTT	CASSSGQGVTDTQYF
TRBV30	TRBJ1-2	-	TRBD1	TGTGCCTGGAGACAGGGGCGAACCTATGGCTACACCTTC	CAWRQGRTYGYTF
TRBV5-1	TRBJ2-1	-	TRBD2	TGCGCCAGCAGCCCCATCCAACTAGCGGCGGTCCGGAGGCGGAATGAGCAGTTCTTC	CASSPIQLAAVRRRNEQFF
TRBV9	TRBJ2-5	-	-	TGTGCCAGCAGCAGGGCGGGGGCGCAGGAGACCCAGTACTTC	CASSRAGAQETQYF
TRBV5-1	TRBJ1-2	-	-	TGCGCCAGCAGCACGGACAGAGGTAGTGGCTACACCTTC	CASSTDRGSGYTF